This TCR beta chain is drawn from a study of cytomegalovirus exposure and HLA in healthy donors. Study-wide context: Previous work identified 95 million to 140 million unique TCR beta sequences from roughly 180 million T cells. Out of 398 genotyped donors, about 80% belonged to the Caucasian-associated ancestry cluster.

Notes on the study in general: In a later analysis, CMV-associated beta chains were mostly HLA-associated, it appeared. As a later analysis showed, a missense DCLRE1C variant was linked to trimming of TCR beta V- and J-genes.

CDR1 MGHDK and CDR2 SYGVNS come from the germline V gene. J lost 4 bases, V lost 1 base, and 12 bases had no gene match. The CDR3 has 18 amino acids. In the PCR, 60 Vbeta and 13 Jbeta primers were used. The method was immunoSEQ multiplex PCR; TCRdb's version includes in-frame clones alone and lacks a portion of them. The sample consists of roughly 180,000 clones, around 80% of them appearing once. On this clone: Its antigen is not identified.

The receptor was isolated from a girl aged 10 to 17 in good health and CMV-seropositive. The chain joins TRBV25-1 to TRBJ2-3; 9 bases fit TRBD2. Sequencing used PBMCs. The CDR3 loop is CASSEFGSTSGFADTQYF. CDR3 sequence (DNA): TGTGCCAGCAGTGAATTTGGGTCTACTAGCGGGTTCGCAGATACGCAGTATTTT.